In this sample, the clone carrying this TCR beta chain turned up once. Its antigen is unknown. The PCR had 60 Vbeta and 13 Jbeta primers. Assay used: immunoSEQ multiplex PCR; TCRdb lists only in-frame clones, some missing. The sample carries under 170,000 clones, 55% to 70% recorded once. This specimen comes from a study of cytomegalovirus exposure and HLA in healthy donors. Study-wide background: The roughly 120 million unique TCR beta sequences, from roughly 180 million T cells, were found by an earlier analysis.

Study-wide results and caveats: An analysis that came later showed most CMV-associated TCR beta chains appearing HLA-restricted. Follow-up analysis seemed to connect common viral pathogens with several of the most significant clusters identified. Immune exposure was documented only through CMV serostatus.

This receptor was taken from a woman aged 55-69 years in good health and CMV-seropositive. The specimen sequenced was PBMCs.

The CDR3 region has the DNA TGTGCCAGTAGTGCGATATCCCAGGGTAACTATGGCTACACCTTC. Its translation: CASSAISQGNYGYTF. The chain combines TRBV19 with TRBJ1-2; TRBD1 might be the D (5 bases). The V gene's germline CDR1 is LNHDA and CDR2 SQIVND (reference sequence). Trimming pared 5 bases from V and 1 base from J, leaving 14 bases between. The CDR3 extends over 15 amino acids.